This T cell receptor beta chain came from a study of blood T cells in healthy people across ages. Study context: Capturing about one barcoded beta molecule per two T cells was achieved by template switching. Study-wide results and caveats: Estimates of diversity drawn from one million T cells were considered underestimates. It was not known whether donors were CMV positive (a possible confounder of expanded clonotype changes). PBMCs left unsorted prevented a conclusive naive versus antigen-experienced comparison.

The CDR3 contains 17 residues. The V end was cut by 5 bases, the J end by 0 bases, with 17 bases between. Germline lookup yields CDR1 MNHEY and CDR2 SVGAGI. As for this clonotype: Its specificity is not known.

For the second PCR, which ran for 7 to 11 cycles, a sample-barcoded 5' primer and a J-beta primer mix were used. One entry per CDR3 protein results from TCRdb running MiXCR on the 5' RACE reads. The profile shows over 1,200,000 distinct CDR3 sequences, around 59% of them singletons. The TCR originated in a man aged 18 to 29 in good health. Sequencing input: blood. V gene TRBV6-5 combines with J gene TRBJ2-1, with D perhaps matching TRBD1 (6 bases). The CDR3 DNA reads as TGTGCCAGCAGTCCATTTGAGGCGGACAGCTCCTACAATGAGCAGTTCTTC. As protein: CASSPFEADSSYNEQFF.